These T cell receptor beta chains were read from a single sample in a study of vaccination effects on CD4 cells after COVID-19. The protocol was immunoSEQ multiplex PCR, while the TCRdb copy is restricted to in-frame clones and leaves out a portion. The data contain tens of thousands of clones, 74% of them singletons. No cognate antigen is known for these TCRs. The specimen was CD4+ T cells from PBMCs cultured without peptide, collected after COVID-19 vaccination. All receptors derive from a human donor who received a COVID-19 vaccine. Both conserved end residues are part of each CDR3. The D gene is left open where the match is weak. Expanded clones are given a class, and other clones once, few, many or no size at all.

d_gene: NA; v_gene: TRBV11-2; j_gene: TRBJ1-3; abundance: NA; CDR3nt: TGTGCCAGCAGCTCGGACCGCTCTGGAAACACCATATATTTT; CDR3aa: CASSSDRSGNTIYF
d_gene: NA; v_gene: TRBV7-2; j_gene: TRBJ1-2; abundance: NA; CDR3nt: TGTGCCAGCAGCACCGGACACTCTAACTATGGCTACACCTTC; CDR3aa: CASSTGHSNYGYTF
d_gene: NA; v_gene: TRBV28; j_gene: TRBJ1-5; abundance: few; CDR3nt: TGTGCCAGCAGTTTAAGTCCCGGGGGGGGACGCAATCAGCCCCAGCATTTT; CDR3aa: CASSLSPGGGRNQPQHF
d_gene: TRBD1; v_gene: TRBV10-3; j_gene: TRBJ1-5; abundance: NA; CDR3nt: TGTGCCATCAGTGATGGACAGGGAAGCAATCAGCCCCAGCATTTT; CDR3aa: CAISDGQGSNQPQHF
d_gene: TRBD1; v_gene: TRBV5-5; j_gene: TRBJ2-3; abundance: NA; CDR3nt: TGTGCCAGCAGCCCGGGGACAGGGGGTGATACGCAGTATTTT; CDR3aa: CASSPGTGGDTQYF
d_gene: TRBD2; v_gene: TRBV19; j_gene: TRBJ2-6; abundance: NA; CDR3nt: TGTGCCAGTAGTATTCAGCGGGGGAAGTTCTCTGGGGCCAACGTCCTGACTTTC; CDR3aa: CASSIQRGKFSGANVLTF
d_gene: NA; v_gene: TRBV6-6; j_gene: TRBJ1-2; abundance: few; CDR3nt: TGTGCCAGCAGACACGTTGACGGTGGCTACACCTTC; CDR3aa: CASRHVDGGYTF
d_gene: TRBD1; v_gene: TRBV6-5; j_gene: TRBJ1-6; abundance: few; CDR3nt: TGTGCCAGCAGCCGGGACAGCGGACGTAATTCACCCCTCCACTTT; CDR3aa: CASSRDSGRNSPLHF
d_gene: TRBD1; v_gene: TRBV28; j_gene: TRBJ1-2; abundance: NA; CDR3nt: TGTGCCAGCGCCTTACGGGACAGGGCTGGCTACACCTTC; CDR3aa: CASALRDRAGYTF
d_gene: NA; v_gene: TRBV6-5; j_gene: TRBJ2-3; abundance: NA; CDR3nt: TGTGCCAGCAGATCACGGACAGCGATCACAGATACGCAGTATTTT; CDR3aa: CASRSRTAITDTQYF
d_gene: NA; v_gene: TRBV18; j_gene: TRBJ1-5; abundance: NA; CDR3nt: TGTGCCAGCTCACCACGTATAGCAGATAGCAATCAGCCCCAGCATTTT; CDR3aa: CASSPRIADSNQPQHF
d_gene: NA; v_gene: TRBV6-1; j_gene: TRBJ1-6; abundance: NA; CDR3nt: TGTGCCAGCAGTGAACTATTCCACTATAATTCACCCCTCCACTTT; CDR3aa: CASSELFHYNSPLHF
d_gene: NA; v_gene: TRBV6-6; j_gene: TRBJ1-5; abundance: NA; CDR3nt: TGTGCCAGCAGTTACTCGGCTGGGATTAGCAATCAGCCCCAGCATTTT; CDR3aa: CASSYSAGISNQPQHF
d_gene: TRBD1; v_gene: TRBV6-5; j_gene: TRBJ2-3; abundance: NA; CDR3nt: TGTGCCAGCAGTTATCTTGGACAGGGTTTAGCAGATACGCAGTATTTT; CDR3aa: CASSYLGQGLADTQYF
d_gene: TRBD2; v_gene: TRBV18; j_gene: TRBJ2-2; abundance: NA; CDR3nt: TGTGCCAGCTCACCACGGACTAGCGGGAACACCGGGGAGCTGTTTTTT; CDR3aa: CASSPRTSGNTGELFF
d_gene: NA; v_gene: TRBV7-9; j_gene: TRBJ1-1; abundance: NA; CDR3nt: TGTGCCAGCAGCTTAGCCGCGGGCGACACTGAAGCTTTCTTT; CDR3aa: CASSLAAGDTEAFF
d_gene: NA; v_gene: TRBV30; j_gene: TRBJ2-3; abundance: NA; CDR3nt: TGTGCCTGGAGTGTAGGGGGGAGCACAGATACGCAGTATTTT; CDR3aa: CAWSVGGSTDTQYF
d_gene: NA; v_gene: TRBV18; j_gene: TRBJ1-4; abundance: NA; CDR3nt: TGTGCCAGCTCACCCTACAGACGGGGGCCAGGAACTAATGAAAAACTGTTTTTT; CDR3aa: CASSPYRRGPGTNEKLFF
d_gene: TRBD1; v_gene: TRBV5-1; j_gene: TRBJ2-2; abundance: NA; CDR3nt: TGCGCCAGCAGCTCGGGACAGGGCACCGGGGAGCTGTTTTTT; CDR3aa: CASSSGQGTGELFF
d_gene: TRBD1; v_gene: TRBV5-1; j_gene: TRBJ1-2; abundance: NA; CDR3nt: TGCGCCAGCAGCGGTATGGGACAGGGAAGAGCTAACTATGGCTACACCTTC; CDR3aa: CASSGMGQGRANYGYTF
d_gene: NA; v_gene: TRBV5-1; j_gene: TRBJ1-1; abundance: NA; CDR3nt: TGCGCCAGCAGCTTGATATCTGGGGGCAACACTGAAGCTTTCTTT; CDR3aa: CASSLISGGNTEAFF
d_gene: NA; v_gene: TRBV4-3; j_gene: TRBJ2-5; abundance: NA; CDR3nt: TGCGCCAGCAGCCAAGATGCAAATCAAGAGACCCAGTACTTC; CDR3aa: CASSQDANQETQYF
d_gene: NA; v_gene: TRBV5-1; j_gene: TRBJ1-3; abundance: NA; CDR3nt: TGCGCCAGCAGCTTGGTAGCTCAGCCCGGAAACACCATATATTTT; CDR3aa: CASSLVAQPGNTIYF
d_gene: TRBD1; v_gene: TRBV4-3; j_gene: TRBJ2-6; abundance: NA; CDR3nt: TGCGCCAGCAGCCTTGGGACAGGACCCTCTGGGGCCAACGTCCTGACTTTC; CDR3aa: CASSLGTGPSGANVLTF
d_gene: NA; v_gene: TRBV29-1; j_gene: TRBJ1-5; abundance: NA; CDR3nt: TGCAGCGTCACAAGCGGCTCTAGCAATCAGCCCCAGCATTTT; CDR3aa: CSVTSGSSNQPQHF
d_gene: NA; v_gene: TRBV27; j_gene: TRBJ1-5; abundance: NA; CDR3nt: TGTGCCAGCAGTTCGCGGGGGTCCCTCCAGCCCCAGCATTTT; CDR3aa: CASSSRGSLQPQHF
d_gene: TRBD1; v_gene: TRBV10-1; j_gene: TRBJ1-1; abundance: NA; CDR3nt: TGCGCCAGCAGCAAGGGACAGGCCATGAACACTGAAGCTTTCTTT; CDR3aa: CASSKGQAMNTEAFF